This T cell receptor beta chain emerged from a study of cytomegalovirus exposure and HLA in healthy donors. Findings of the study overall: There were 150 to 200 TCR beta chains listed as cytomegalovirus-associated.

V trimming: 1 base; J trimming: 1 base; junction bases outside the gene matches: 3. CDR3 length equals 15 residues. Looked up from germline, CDR1 is MGHRA and CDR2 is YSYEKL. Vbeta (60) and Jbeta (13) primers were used in the PCR. Libraries were prepared by immunoSEQ multiplex PCR; TCRdb keeps only in-frame clonotypes and omits some of them. The table lists roughly 160,000 clones, nearly 80% of them singletons, with about 9.9% in the top ten. Sampled while nominally healthy, donors likely had unrecorded immune exposures. The sample holds a few counts of this clone. Its matching antigen is unknown. The sequence was obtained from a man aged 18 to 35 in good health and CMV-seropositive. The specimen was PBMCs. The rearrangement joins TRBV4-1 to TRBJ2-5, with 7 bases fitting TRBD1. The CDR3 DNA is TGCGCCAGCAGCCAAGGACAGGGATCCCAAGAGACCCAGTACTTC. As protein: CASSQGQGSQETQYF.